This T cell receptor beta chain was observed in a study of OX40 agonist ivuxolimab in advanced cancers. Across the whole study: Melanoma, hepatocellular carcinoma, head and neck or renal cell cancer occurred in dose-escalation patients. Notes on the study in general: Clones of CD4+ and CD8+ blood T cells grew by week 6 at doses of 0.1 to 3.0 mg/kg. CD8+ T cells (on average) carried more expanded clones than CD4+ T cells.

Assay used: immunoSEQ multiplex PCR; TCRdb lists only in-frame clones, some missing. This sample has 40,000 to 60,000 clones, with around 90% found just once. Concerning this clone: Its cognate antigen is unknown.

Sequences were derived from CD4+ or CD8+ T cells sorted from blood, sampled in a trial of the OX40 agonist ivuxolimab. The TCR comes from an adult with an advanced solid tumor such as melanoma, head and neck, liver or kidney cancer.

The CDR3, as DNA: TGTGCCAGCTCACCTATGGGACAGGGGGCAATTCAGGATGGCTACACCTTC. Residues: CASSPMGQGAIQDGYTF. This chain joins TRBV18 and TRBJ1-2; TRBD1 aligns across 12 bases. V lost 3 bases and J lost 6; bases outside the gene matches: 11. Per the germline V gene, CDR1 is KGHSH and CDR2 is LQKENI. The CDR3 totals 17 residues.